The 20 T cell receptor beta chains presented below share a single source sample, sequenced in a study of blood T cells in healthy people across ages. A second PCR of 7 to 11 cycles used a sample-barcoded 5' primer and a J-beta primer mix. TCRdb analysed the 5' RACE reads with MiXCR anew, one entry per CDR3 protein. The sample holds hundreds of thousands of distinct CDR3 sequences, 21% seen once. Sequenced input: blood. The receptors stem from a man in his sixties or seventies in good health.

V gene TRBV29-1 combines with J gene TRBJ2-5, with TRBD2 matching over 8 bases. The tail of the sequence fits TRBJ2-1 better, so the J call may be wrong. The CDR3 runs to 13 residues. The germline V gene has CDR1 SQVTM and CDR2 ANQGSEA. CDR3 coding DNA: TGCAGCGTCGATAGACTAGCGAGGAATGAGCAGTTCTTC. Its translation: CSVDRLARNEQFF.

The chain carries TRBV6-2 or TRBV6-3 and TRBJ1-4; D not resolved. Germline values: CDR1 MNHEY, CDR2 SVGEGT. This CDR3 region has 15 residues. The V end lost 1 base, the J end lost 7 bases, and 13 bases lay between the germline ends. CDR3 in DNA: TGTGCCAGCAGTTACTACCGGGCGGCAACTGAAAAACTGTTTTTT. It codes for CASSYYRAATEKLFF.

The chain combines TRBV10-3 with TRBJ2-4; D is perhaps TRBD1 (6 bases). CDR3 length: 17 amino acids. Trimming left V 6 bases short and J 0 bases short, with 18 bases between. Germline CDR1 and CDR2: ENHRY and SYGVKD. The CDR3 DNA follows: TGTGCCATCAGCGAACAAACAGGGTCCTCAGCCAAAAACATTCAGTACTTC. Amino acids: CAISEQTGSSAKNIQYF.

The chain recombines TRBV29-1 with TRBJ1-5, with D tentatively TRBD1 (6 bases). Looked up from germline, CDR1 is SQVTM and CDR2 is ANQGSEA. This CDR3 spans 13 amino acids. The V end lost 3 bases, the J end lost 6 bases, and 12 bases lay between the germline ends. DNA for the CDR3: TGCAGCGTTGATTGGGGGGGCGGTCAGCCCCAGCATTTT. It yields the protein CSVDWGGGQPQHF.

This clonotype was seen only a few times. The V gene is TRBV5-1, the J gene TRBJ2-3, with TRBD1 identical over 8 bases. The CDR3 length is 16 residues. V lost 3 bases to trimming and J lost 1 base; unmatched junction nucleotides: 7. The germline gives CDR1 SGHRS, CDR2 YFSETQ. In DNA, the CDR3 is TGCGCCAGCAGCTCCGGACAGGGCGTAGGCACAGATACGCAGTATTTT. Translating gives CASSSGQGVGTDTQYF.

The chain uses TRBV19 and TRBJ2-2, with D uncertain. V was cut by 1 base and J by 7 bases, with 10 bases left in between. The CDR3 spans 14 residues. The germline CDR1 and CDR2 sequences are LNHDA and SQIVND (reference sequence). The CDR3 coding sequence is TGTGCCAGTAGTATAGGTGCCAATCTCGGGGAGCTGTTTTTT. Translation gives CASSIGANLGELFF.

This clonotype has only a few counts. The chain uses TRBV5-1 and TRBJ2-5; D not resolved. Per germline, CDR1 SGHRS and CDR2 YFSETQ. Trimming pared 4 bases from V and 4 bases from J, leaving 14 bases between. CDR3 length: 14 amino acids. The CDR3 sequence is CASSLGMYRETQYF. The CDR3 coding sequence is TGCGCCAGCAGCCTGGGAATGTACCGAGAGACCCAGTACTTC. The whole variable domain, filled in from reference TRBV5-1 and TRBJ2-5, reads KAGVTQTPRYLIKTRGQQVTLSCSPISGHRSVSWYQQTPGQGLQFLFEYFSETQRNKGNFPGRFSGRQFSNSRSEMNVSTLELGDSALYLCASSLGMYRETQYFGPGTRLLVL.

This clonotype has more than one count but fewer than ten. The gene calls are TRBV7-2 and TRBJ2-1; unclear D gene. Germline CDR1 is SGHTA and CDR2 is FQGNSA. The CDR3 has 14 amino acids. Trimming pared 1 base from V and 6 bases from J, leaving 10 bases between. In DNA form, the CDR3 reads TGTGCCAGCAGCTTAGGGCCCGGCTCCAATGAGCAGTTCTTC. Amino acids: CASSLGPGSNEQFF.

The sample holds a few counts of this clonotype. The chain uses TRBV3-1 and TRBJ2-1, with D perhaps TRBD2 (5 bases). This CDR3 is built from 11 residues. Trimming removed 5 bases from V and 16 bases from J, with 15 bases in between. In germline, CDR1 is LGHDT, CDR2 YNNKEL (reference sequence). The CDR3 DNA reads TGTGCCAGCAGCTCCTCGGCTAGCCGCTTCTTC. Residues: CASSSSASRFF.

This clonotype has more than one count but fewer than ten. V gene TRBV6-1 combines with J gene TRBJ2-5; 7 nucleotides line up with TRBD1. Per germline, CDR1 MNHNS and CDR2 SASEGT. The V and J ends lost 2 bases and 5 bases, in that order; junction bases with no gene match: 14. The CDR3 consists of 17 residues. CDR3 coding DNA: TGTGCCAGCAGTGAAATGACAGGGAACTCGGTGCGGGAGACCCAGTACTTC. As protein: CASSEMTGNSVRETQYF.

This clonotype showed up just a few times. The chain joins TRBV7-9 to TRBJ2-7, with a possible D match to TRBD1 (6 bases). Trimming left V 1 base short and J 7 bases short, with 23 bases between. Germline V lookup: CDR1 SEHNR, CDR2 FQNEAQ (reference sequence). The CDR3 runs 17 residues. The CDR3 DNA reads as TGTGCCAGCAGCTTAGGGAAAGACAGGCCGTTGGTGTCTGAGCAGTACTTC. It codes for CASSLGKDRPLVSEQYF.

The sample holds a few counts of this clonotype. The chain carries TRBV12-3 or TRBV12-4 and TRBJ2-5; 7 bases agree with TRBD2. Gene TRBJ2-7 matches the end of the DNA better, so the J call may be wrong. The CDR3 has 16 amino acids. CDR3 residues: CASSLRSGTQKYEQYF. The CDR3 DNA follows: TGTGCCAGCAGTTTAAGGAGCGGGACTCAAAAGTACGAGCAGTACTTC.

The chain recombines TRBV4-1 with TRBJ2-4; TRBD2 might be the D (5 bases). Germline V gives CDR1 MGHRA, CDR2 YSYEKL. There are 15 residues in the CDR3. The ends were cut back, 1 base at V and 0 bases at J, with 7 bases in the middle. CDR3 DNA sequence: TGCGCCAGCAGCCAAGTCGGGATAGCCAAAAACATTCAGTACTTC. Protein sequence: CASSQVGIAKNIQYF.

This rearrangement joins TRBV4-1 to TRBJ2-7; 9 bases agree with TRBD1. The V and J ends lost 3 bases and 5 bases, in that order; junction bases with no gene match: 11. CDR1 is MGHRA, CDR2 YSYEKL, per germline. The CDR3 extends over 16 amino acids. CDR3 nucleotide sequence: TGCGCCAGCAGCCACACCCGCCCTACAGGGGGCAACGAGCAGTACTTC. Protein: CASSHTRPTGGNEQYF.

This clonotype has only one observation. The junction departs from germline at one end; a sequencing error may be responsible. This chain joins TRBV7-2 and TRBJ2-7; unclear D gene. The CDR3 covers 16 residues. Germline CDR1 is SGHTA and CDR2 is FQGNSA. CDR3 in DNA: TGTGCCAGCAGCCCACGAGGAGAGGAAGCCTCCTACGAGCAGTGCTTC. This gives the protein CASSPRGEEASYEQCF.

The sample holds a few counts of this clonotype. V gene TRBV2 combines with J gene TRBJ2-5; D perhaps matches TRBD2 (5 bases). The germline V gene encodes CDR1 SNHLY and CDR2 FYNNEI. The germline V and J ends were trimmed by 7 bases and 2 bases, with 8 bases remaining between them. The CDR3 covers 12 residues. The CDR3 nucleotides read TGTGCCAGCAAGACGGGGCAAGAGACCCAGTACTTC. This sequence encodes CASKTGQETQYF.

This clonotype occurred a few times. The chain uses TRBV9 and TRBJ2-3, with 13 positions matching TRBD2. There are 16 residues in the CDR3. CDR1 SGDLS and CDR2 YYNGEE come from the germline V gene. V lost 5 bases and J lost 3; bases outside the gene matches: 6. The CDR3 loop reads CASSGLAGDETDTQYF. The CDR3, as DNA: TGTGCCAGCAGTGGACTAGCGGGAGATGAAACAGATACGCAGTATTTT.

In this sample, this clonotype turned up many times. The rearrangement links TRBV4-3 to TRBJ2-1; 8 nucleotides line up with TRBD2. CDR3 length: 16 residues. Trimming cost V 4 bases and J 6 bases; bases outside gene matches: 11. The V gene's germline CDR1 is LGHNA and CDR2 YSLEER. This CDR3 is CASSREREFPPNEQFF. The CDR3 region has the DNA TGCGCCAGCAGCCGGGAGCGGGAGTTTCCCCCCAATGAGCAGTTCTTC.

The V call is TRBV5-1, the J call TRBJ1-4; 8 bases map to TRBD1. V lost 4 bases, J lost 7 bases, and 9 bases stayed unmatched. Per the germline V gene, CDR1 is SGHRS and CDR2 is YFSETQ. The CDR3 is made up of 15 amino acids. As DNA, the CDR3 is TGCGCCAGCAGCCTTCGGACAGGGCAAGGTGAAAAACTGTTTTTT. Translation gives CASSLRTGQGEKLFF.

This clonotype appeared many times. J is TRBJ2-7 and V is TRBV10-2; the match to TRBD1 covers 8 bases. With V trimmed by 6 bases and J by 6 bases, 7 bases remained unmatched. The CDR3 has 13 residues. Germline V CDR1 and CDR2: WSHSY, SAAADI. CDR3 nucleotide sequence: TGCGCCAGCAGCGACAGGACAGGGCCCGAGCAGTACTTC. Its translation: CASSDRTGPEQYF.